This TCR beta chain was captured by sequencing in a study of shared clonotypes between healthy human individuals. Profiling relied on immunoSEQ multiplex PCR, and the TCRdb table lists in-frame clones only, not all of them. This table has about 1 million clones, about 75% appearing once. The CDR3 runs to 14 residues. The V end was cut by 5 bases, the J end by 5 bases, with 15 bases between. CDR1 and CDR2 (germline): SEHNR, FQNEAQ (reference sequence). This clonotype originated in a man aged 18 to 29 in good health. Specimen: memory CD4+ T cells sorted from blood. Specified subset: CD45RA-negative fraction. The chain has TRBV7-9 and TRBJ2-5; D perhaps matches TRBD1 (5 bases). The CDR3 sequence: CASSPQGRTETQYF. Written as DNA, the CDR3 is TGTGCCAGCAGCCCCCAGGGCAGGACGGAGACCCAGTACTTC.